A selection of T cell receptor beta chains follows, all from one sample in a study of Ad26.COV2.S vaccination and SARS-CoV-2 variants. Assay used: immunoSEQ multiplex PCR; TCRdb lists only in-frame clones, some missing. The sample holds hundreds of thousands of clones; approximately 92% are singletons and the top ten take 10% to 15%. This specimen was peripheral blood, taken in a trial of Ad26.COV2.S vaccine versus placebo. The receptors were gathered from a person aged 18-65 years who received the Ad26.COV2.S COVID-19 vaccine or a placebo. CDR3s include the opening cysteine and the closing phenylalanine or tryptophan. The D gene is left open where the match is weak. Clone size is shown for a subset of rows, as once, few, many or a class of expanded clone.

clone_size: -
v_call: TRBV6-5
d_call: -
j_call: TRBJ1-2
cdr3_nt: TGTGCCAGCAGTACAGGGAGAGCCCCCTATGGCTACACCTTC
cdr3_aa: CASSTGRAPYGYTF

clone_size: -
v_call: TRBV6-1
d_call: -
j_call: TRBJ2-7
cdr3_nt: TGTGCCAGCAGTGACAGGTCTCCTCTAACCTACGAGCAGTACTTC
cdr3_aa: CASSDRSPLTYEQYF

clone_size: -
v_call: TRBV2
d_call: TRBD1
j_call: TRBJ2-2
cdr3_nt: TGTGCCAGCAGATTACGGACAGGAAACACCGGGGAGCTGTTTTTT
cdr3_aa: CASRLRTGNTGELFF

clone_size: -
v_call: TRBV5-1
d_call: -
j_call: TRBJ2-7
cdr3_nt: TGCGCCAGCAGCTTGTGGACAGCGCTCGAGCAGTACTTC
cdr3_aa: CASSLWTALEQYF

clone_size: -
v_call: TRBV7-2
d_call: -
j_call: TRBJ2-7
cdr3_nt: TGTGCCAGCAGCTTAGGGTCAGGGAACTACGAGCAGTACTTC
cdr3_aa: CASSLGSGNYEQYF

clone_size: -
v_call: TRBV7-6
d_call: TRBD2
j_call: TRBJ2-1
cdr3_nt: TGTGCCAGCAGCTTATTCGCCTCGTCGGCTAGCGGACACAATGAGCAGTTCTTC
cdr3_aa: CASSLFASSASGHNEQFF

clone_size: once
v_call: TRBV6-2/TRBV6-3
d_call: TRBD2
j_call: TRBJ2-1
cdr3_nt: TGTGCCAGCAGCCGGACCGTAGCGGGAGCTGGCTACAATGAGCAGTTCTTC
cdr3_aa: CASSRTVAGAGYNEQFF

clone_size: -
v_call: TRBV3-1/TRBV3-2
d_call: -
j_call: TRBJ2-3
cdr3_nt: TGTGCCAGCAGCACACCGTTGACAGATACGCAGTATTTT
cdr3_aa: CASSTPLTDTQYF

clone_size: -
v_call: TRBV24-1
d_call: TRBD2
j_call: TRBJ2-1
cdr3_nt: TGTGCCACCAGTGATCCCGGACTAGCTTTGGATGAGCAGTTCTTC
cdr3_aa: CATSDPGLALDEQFF

clone_size: -
v_call: TRBV27
d_call: -
j_call: TRBJ2-1
cdr3_nt: TGTGCCAGCAGTTCCCCCCCTTACGGGAGTGGGTCCTACAATGAGCAGTTCTTC
cdr3_aa: CASSSPPYGSGSYNEQFF

clone_size: -
v_call: TRBV28
d_call: TRBD2
j_call: TRBJ2-7
cdr3_nt: TGTGCCAGCAGTTCGTTAGCGGGAGAAGCCTACGAGCAGTACTTC
cdr3_aa: CASSSLAGEAYEQYF

clone_size: -
v_call: TRBV27
d_call: -
j_call: TRBJ2-2
cdr3_nt: TGTGCCAGCAGTTCTTACACCGGGGAGCTGTTTTTT
cdr3_aa: CASSSYTGELFF

clone_size: -
v_call: TRBV28
d_call: -
j_call: TRBJ1-2
cdr3_nt: TGTGCCAGCAGTTCTACAGGTCGGTATGGCTACACCTTC
cdr3_aa: CASSSTGRYGYTF

clone_size: -
v_call: TRBV4-3
d_call: -
j_call: TRBJ1-1
cdr3_nt: TGCGCCAGCAGCCAAGATAGGAAACAGTCCCCTGAAGCTTTCTTT
cdr3_aa: CASSQDRKQSPEAFF

clone_size: -
v_call: TRBV7-2
d_call: -
j_call: TRBJ2-1
cdr3_nt: TGTGCCAGCAGCTTTCTAGGCTCCTACAATGAGCAGTTCTTC
cdr3_aa: CASSFLGSYNEQFF

clone_size: -
v_call: TRBV30
d_call: TRBD1
j_call: TRBJ1-5
cdr3_nt: TGTGCCTGGAGTGTAGGACAGGGGCCAAATCAGCCCCAGCATTTT
cdr3_aa: CAWSVGQGPNQPQHF

clone_size: -
v_call: TRBV5-1
d_call: -
j_call: TRBJ1-1
cdr3_nt: TGCGCCAGCAGCTTGTCGGCAGCCGGGAACACTGAAGCTTTCTTT
cdr3_aa: CASSLSAAGNTEAFF

clone_size: -
v_call: TRBV9
d_call: TRBD2
j_call: TRBJ2-3
cdr3_nt: TGTGCCAGCAGCACGGGGGTAGCGGGAGGGGTAGATACGCAGTATTTT
cdr3_aa: CASSTGVAGGVDTQYF

clone_size: -
v_call: TRBV19
d_call: TRBD1
j_call: TRBJ2-7
cdr3_nt: TGTGCCAGTAGAAAGACAGGGGGGGCATCCTACGAGCAGTACTTC
cdr3_aa: CASRKTGGASYEQYF

clone_size: once
v_call: TRBV10-3
d_call: -
j_call: TRBJ2-7
cdr3_nt: TGTGCCAGCTTAGGCCAGGGGACCGGCGAGCAGTACTTC
cdr3_aa: CASLGQGTGEQYF

clone_size: -
v_call: TRBV5-5
d_call: TRBD2
j_call: TRBJ2-7
cdr3_nt: TGTGCCAGCAGCTTACTAGCGGGGGATACCTACGAGCAGTACTTC
cdr3_aa: CASSLLAGDTYEQYF

clone_size: once
v_call: TRBV6-5
d_call: TRBD1
j_call: TRBJ2-2
cdr3_nt: TGTGCCAGCAGTCTGACAGGGGTTTTTGGGGAGCTGTTTTTT
cdr3_aa: CASSLTGVFGELFF

clone_size: -
v_call: TRBV7-8
d_call: TRBD1
j_call: TRBJ1-5
cdr3_nt: TGTGCCAGCAGCCCGGGACAGGGTAGCAATCAGCCCCAGCATTTT
cdr3_aa: CASSPGQGSNQPQHF

clone_size: -
v_call: TRBV19
d_call: -
j_call: TRBJ2-6
cdr3_nt: TGTGCCAGTCAACCGTCTGGGGCCAACGTCCTGACTTTC
cdr3_aa: CASQPSGANVLTF

clone_size: -
v_call: TRBV2
d_call: -
j_call: TRBJ2-7
cdr3_nt: TGTGCCAGCAGTGTTAAATACGAGCAGTACTTC
cdr3_aa: CASSVKYEQYF

clone_size: once
v_call: TRBV19
d_call: -
j_call: TRBJ2-7
cdr3_nt: TGTGCCAGTAGTATAGACGGGAACAGGGCCTACGAGCAGTACTTC
cdr3_aa: CASSIDGNRAYEQYF

clone_size: -
v_call: TRBV7-2
d_call: -
j_call: TRBJ2-7
cdr3_nt: TGTGCCAGCAGCCTGAGGACCCGCTCCTACGAGCAGTACTTC
cdr3_aa: CASSLRTRSYEQYF

clone_size: -
v_call: TRBV7-9
d_call: -
j_call: TRBJ2-3
cdr3_nt: TGTGCCAGCAGCCCTCGGGAGAGCACAGATACGCAGTATTTT
cdr3_aa: CASSPRESTDTQYF

clone_size: -
v_call: TRBV30
d_call: -
j_call: TRBJ1-1
cdr3_nt: TGTGCCTGGAACGGCGACATTAACACTGAAGCTTTCTTT
cdr3_aa: CAWNGDINTEAFF

clone_size: -
v_call: TRBV13
d_call: TRBD2
j_call: TRBJ2-7
cdr3_nt: TGTGCCAGCAGCTCGGGACTAGCGACGTACGAGCAGTACTTC
cdr3_aa: CASSSGLATYEQYF

clone_size: -
v_call: TRBV5-4
d_call: -
j_call: TRBJ2-1
cdr3_nt: TGTGCCAGCAGCTATGGACAGAGGGTGGGTGATGAGCAGTTCTTC
cdr3_aa: CASSYGQRVGDEQFF

clone_size: many
v_call: TRBV11-2
d_call: TRBD1
j_call: TRBJ2-7
cdr3_nt: TGTGCCAGCAGTTTCGGCAGGGGGCGCTACGAGCAGTACTTC
cdr3_aa: CASSFGRGRYEQYF

clone_size: -
v_call: TRBV10-3
d_call: TRBD1
j_call: TRBJ1-2
cdr3_nt: TGTGCCATCAGTGACAGGGGACAGGGGATGGGAGGCTACACCTTC
cdr3_aa: CAISDRGQGMGGYTF

clone_size: few
v_call: TRBV19
d_call: -
j_call: TRBJ1-5
cdr3_nt: TGTGCCAGTAGGATGATTAGGCAGCCCCAGCATTTT
cdr3_aa: CASRMIRQPQHF

clone_size: -
v_call: TRBV10-1
d_call: TRBD1
j_call: TRBJ2-7
cdr3_nt: TGCGCCAGCAGTTTGACAGGGATCGTATCCTACGAGCAGTACTTC
cdr3_aa: CASSLTGIVSYEQYF

clone_size: -
v_call: TRBV24-1
d_call: -
j_call: TRBJ1-4
cdr3_nt: TGTGCCACCAGTGATTTCCAGGGGGAAAAACTGTTTTTT
cdr3_aa: CATSDFQGEKLFF

clone_size: -
v_call: TRBV7-9
d_call: -
j_call: TRBJ2-2
cdr3_nt: TGTGCCAGCAGCTTATACGGGGGGGAGCTGTTTTTT
cdr3_aa: CASSLYGGELFF

clone_size: -
v_call: TRBV5-8
d_call: -
j_call: TRBJ2-2
cdr3_nt: TGTGCCAGCAGCCCCCAGAAGGACTCAAACACCGGGGAGCTGTTTTTT
cdr3_aa: CASSPQKDSNTGELFF

clone_size: -
v_call: TRBV5-1
d_call: -
j_call: TRBJ1-1
cdr3_nt: TGCGCCAGCAGCTTGGATACAGGGTTGAGCACTGAAGCTTTCTTT
cdr3_aa: CASSLDTGLSTEAFF

clone_size: -
v_call: TRBV24-1
d_call: -
j_call: TRBJ1-5
cdr3_nt: TGTGCCACCAGTCACGGGAATCAGCCCCAGCATTTT
cdr3_aa: CATSHGNQPQHF